This T cell receptor beta chain is from a study of blood T cell repertoires in COVID-19. Across the study: The samples span acute and convalescent COVID-19 from the United States, Italy and Spain. PBMCs, B-cell-depleted T cells, or T cells were the source of the cDNA or gDNA that made up the material.

CDR3 length: 14 residues. The junction had 7 bases not matched to a gene; V was cut back by 1 base and J by 6 bases. Germline CDR1 and CDR2: SGDLS and YYNGEE. Profiling relied on immunoSEQ multiplex PCR, and the TCRdb table lists in-frame clones only, not all of them. The sample contains about 220,000 clones, 86% of which appear only once. The cohort comprised adults aged roughly 18 to 95 years residing in approximately 25 US areas. Participants' reported clinical history set cohort assignment. The V gene is TRBV9, the J gene TRBJ2-7; TRBD1 matches at 7 bases. The sequenced sample was PBMCs or T cells enriched from blood (not recorded which). This clonotype was sampled from a woman aged 40 to 50 with acute COVID-19. CDR3: CASSVRQGGGEQYF. Here the CDR3 DNA reads TGTGCCAGCAGCGTAAGACAGGGCGGCGGCGAGCAGTACTTC.